Sequencing of this T cell receptor (beta chain) was carried out in a study of cytomegalovirus exposure and HLA in healthy donors. Study observations and caveats: Under in vitro conditions, a few CMV-associated chains were confirmed as specific for CMV antigens. The tendency of first-cohort TCR clusters to co-occur in the approximately 110 validation repertoires was the finding of a later analysis. Most observed TCR sequences were rare, whereas some public TCRs were detected in many donors.

Per germline, CDR1 KGHSH and CDR2 LQKENI. V was clipped by 2 bases and J by 6 bases, with 11 bases between them. This CDR3 region has 13 residues. As for this clone: Antigen: not known.

Profiled with immunoSEQ multiplex PCR; TCRdb holds only in-frame clones, not every one. The profile shows over 200,000 clones, about 90% of them singletons. Sequencing was carried out using PBMCs. The TCR sequence derives from a woman under 30 in good health and CMV-seronegative. V and J are TRBV18 and TRBJ2-7; tentatively, D is TRBD1 (6 bases). The chain's CDR3 is CASSPSDSREQYF. CDR3 sequence (DNA): TGTGCCAGCTCACCATCGGACAGCCGCGAGCAGTACTTC.